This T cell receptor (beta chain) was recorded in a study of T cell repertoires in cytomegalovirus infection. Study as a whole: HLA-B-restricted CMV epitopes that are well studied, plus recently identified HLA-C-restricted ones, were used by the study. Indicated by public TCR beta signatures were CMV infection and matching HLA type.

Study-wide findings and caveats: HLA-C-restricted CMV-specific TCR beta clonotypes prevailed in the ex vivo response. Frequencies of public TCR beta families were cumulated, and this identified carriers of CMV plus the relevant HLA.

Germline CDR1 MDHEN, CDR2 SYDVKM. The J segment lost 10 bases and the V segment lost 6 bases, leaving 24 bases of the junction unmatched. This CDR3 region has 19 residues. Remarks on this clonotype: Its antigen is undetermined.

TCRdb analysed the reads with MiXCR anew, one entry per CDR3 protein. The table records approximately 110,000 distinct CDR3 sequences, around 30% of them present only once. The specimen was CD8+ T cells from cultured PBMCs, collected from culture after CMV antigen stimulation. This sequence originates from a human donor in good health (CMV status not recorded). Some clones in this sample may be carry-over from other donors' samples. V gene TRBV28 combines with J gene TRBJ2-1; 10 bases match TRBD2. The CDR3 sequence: CASSQPGQLAGGGFGEQFF. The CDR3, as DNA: TGTGCCAGCAGCCAACCGGGACAGTTAGCGGGGGGCGGATTCGGAGAGCAGTTCTTC.